The present entry profiles one T cell receptor (beta chain) with its context. Antigen specificity is unknown. This entry comes from a study of CXCR3-negative and CXCR3-positive naive CD8 T cells. Background on the study: Libraries each contributed about 1.5 +/- 0.3 million TRB reads, for around 150 million in total.

CDR1 is MNHEY, CDR2 SVGEGT, per germline. The CDR3 has 16 residues. UMI-labeled TRB cDNA libraries were prepared by 5' RACE. Following a re-call of the 5' RACE reads, TCRdb has one entry per CDR3 protein and lacks DNA. Recorded here are just under 45,000 distinct CDR3 sequences; the top ten clones represent about 15%. Findings and caveats of the study: TRBV-TRBJ usage matched between naive CXCR3-negative and CXCR3-positive cells but not between memory cells. Expression of CXCR3 was partially reduced after cryopreservation, and fresh PBMCs were used in most assays. Whereas both naive subsets had comparably high diversity, memory CD8+ cells had much lower diversity.

Sample: memory CD8+ T cells from blood. The TCR comes from a human donor in good health. Some clones in this sample may be carry-over from other donors' samples. The chain recombines TRBV6-2 or TRBV6-3 with TRBJ2-6; TCRdb selects TRBD1, and the lack of DNA leaves this call unchecked. CDR3 sequence: CASSLKGGSGANVLTF.